A selection of T cell receptor beta chains follows, all from one sample in a study of graft-versus-host responses after intestinal transplantation. Produced via immunoSEQ multiplex PCR; TCRdb's table is partial and in-frame only. This table has some 12,000 clones, more than 85% appearing once. The material was PBMCs, obtained 109 to 110 days after intestinal transplant. These receptors originate from a human patient who received an intestinal transplant, so some T cells may come from the graft donor. Each CDR3 is given with its conserved first and last residue. A D gene is named only where the DNA matches it firmly. Clone size appears in some rows only: once, few, many, or a class for an expanded clone.

V: TRBV7-7
length: 15
D: .
size: .
J: TRBJ2-3
DNA: TGTGCCAGCATCCGAGGACAGAGGGGCACAGATACGCAGTATTTT
CDR3: CASIRGQRGTDTQYF

V: TRBV4-1
length: 15
D: .
size: once
J: TRBJ1-1
DNA: TGCGCCAGCAGCCAAGTGCCGGAAGTTAACACTGAAGCTTTCTTT
CDR3: CASSQVPEVNTEAFF

V: TRBV6-6
length: 15
D: TRBD2
size: .
J: TRBJ2-1
DNA: TGTGCCAGCAGATGGACTAGCGGGAGCGCCAATGAGCAGTTCTTC
CDR3: CASRWTSGSANEQFF

V: TRBV6-5
length: 13
D: .
size: .
J: TRBJ2-1
DNA: TGTGCCAGCAGGCCGACAGGACTAAATGAGCAGTTCTTC
CDR3: CASRPTGLNEQFF

V: TRBV6-5
length: 14
D: TRBD1
size: .
J: TRBJ2-3
DNA: TGTGCCAACTGGACAGGGAAACTCACAGATACGCAGTATTTT
CDR3: CANWTGKLTDTQYF

V: TRBV13
length: 12
D: .
size: .
J: TRBJ2-1
DNA: TGTGCCAGCAGCTTAAGTGGCAATGAGCAGTTCTTC
CDR3: CASSLSGNEQFF

V: TRBV27
length: 14
D: .
size: .
J: TRBJ1-3
DNA: TGTGCCAGCAGTCTCGCCGCCAATGGAAACACCATATATTTT
CDR3: CASSLAANGNTIYF

V: TRBV27
length: 15
D: .
size: .
J: TRBJ1-1
DNA: TGTGCCAGCAGTTTATCAGGCGGCCCGAACACTGAAGCTTTCTTT
CDR3: CASSLSGGPNTEAFF

V: TRBV28
length: 13
D: .
size: .
J: TRBJ2-7
DNA: TGTGCTTCCCTTGCCTGGCAAGACAACGAGCAGTACTTC
CDR3: CASLAWQDNEQYF

V: TRBV7-9
length: 19
D: TRBD1
size: .
J: TRBJ2-3
DNA: TGTGCCAGCAGCTATTTACCCCCATCAGGGGGCTTCAACACAGATACGCAGTATTTT
CDR3: CASSYLPPSGGFNTDTQYF

V: TRBV2
length: 14
D: .
size: .
J: TRBJ2-5
DNA: TGTGCCAGCAGTCCGGGGAGCCTCCAAGAGACCCAGTACTTC
CDR3: CASSPGSLQETQYF

V: TRBV5-6
length: 13
D: .
size: .
J: TRBJ2-1
DNA: TGTGCCAGCAGCTTGGTAAGGGAGTATGAGCAGTTCTTC
CDR3: CASSLVREYEQFF

V: TRBV28
length: 14
D: .
size: .
J: TRBJ1-1
DNA: TGTGCCAGCAGTTTCCCAGTTGGAGACACTGAAGCTTTCTTT
CDR3: CASSFPVGDTEAFF

V: TRBV10-3
length: 16
D: .
size: few
J: TRBJ1-2
DNA: TGTGCCATCAGTGAGACTGGGGCAGGGGAGAACTATGGCTACACCTTC
CDR3: CAISETGAGENYGYTF

V: TRBV6-5
length: 15
D: TRBD2
size: .
J: TRBJ2-7
DNA: TGTGCCAGCAGTCAAACTAGCGGGAGTCCCTACGAGCAGTACTTC
CDR3: CASSQTSGSPYEQYF

V: TRBV19
length: 16
D: TRBD1
size: .
J: TRBJ1-2
DNA: TGTGCCAGTAGTATCTGGGGACAGGGAGTAGTCGATGGCTACACCTTC
CDR3: CASSIWGQGVVDGYTF

V: TRBV6-6
length: 15
D: .
size: .
J: TRBJ1-5
DNA: TGTGCCAGCAGTTACTCTTGGCAGGGAGATCAGCCCCAGCATTTT
CDR3: CASSYSWQGDQPQHF

V: TRBV6-5
length: 12
D: .
size: .
J: TRBJ2-7
DNA: TGTGCCAGCAGTTTGAGCAGTTACGAGCAGTACTTC
CDR3: CASSLSSYEQYF

V: TRBV6-1
length: 13
D: .
size: .
J: TRBJ2-3
DNA: TGTGCCAGCAGTGTCAGGGGCACAGATACGCAGTATTTT
CDR3: CASSVRGTDTQYF

V: TRBV29-1
length: 13
D: .
size: .
J: TRBJ2-2
DNA: TGCAGCGTTGGGCAGAGGTTCACCGGGGAGCTGTTTTTT
CDR3: CSVGQRFTGELFF

V: TRBV5-6
length: 15
D: .
size: .
J: TRBJ2-3
DNA: TGTGCCAGCAGCTTTATGAGACAGGCCACAGATACGCAGTATTTT
CDR3: CASSFMRQATDTQYF

V: TRBV6-6
length: 14
D: .
size: .
J: TRBJ2-7
DNA: TGTGCCAGCAGTTCCGCGGGCAACTCCTACGAGCAGTACTTC
CDR3: CASSSAGNSYEQYF

V: TRBV19
length: 15
D: .
size: once
J: TRBJ1-5
DNA: TGTGCCAGTAGTATAGGACGGAAATTAAATCAGCCCCAGCATTTT
CDR3: CASSIGRKLNQPQHF

V: TRBV10-1
length: 13
D: .
size: .
J: TRBJ2-1
DNA: TGCGCCAGTGTAGCGGAGCTCTACAATGAGCAGTTCTTC
CDR3: CASVAELYNEQFF

V: TRBV14
length: 14
D: .
size: .
J: TRBJ1-1
DNA: TGTGCCAGCAGCCAAGAATGGGGAAACACTGAAGCTTTCTTT
CDR3: CASSQEWGNTEAFF

V: TRBV10-3
length: 15
D: TRBD1
size: .
J: TRBJ2-2
DNA: TGTGCCATCAGTGACCCCGGGACAGGGCACGGGGAGCTGTTTTTT
CDR3: CAISDPGTGHGELFF

V: TRBV7-9
length: 15
D: .
size: .
J: TRBJ2-5
DNA: TGTGCCAGCAGCTCGTTCGAGCCCTTTCGAGAGACCCAGTACTTC
CDR3: CASSSFEPFRETQYF

V: TRBV9
length: 13
D: TRBD2
size: .
J: TRBJ2-7
DNA: TGTGCCAGCAGCTCCGGGGGGTCCTACGAGCAGTACTTC
CDR3: CASSSGGSYEQYF

V: TRBV4-3
length: 13
D: .
size: .
J: TRBJ2-2
DNA: TGCGCCAGCAGCCAAGATAGGGAAGAGGAGCTGTTTTTT
CDR3: CASSQDREEELFF